One TCR beta chain is described in this entry. The repertoire was sequenced with immunoSEQ multiplex PCR; TCRdb's copy has only in-frame clones and lacks some. The table has 55,000 to 65,000 clones, more than 80% seen once. This sample was taken from a study of blood T cell repertoires in COVID-19. Study-wide background: Sources were T cells, B-cell-depleted T cells, or PBMCs; the material itself was cDNA or gDNA.

V was pared by 0 bases and J by 2 bases, with 5 bases between. CDR1 MNHEY and CDR2 SVGEGT come from the germline V gene. This CDR3 region has 13 residues. The Seattle site enrolled patients during active infection and followed them longitudinally. Sample: peripheral blood. This clonotype was obtained from a man aged 55 to 70 with COVID-19, enrolled during active disease. The J gene is TRBJ2-7, the V gene TRBV6-2 or TRBV6-3; D gene uncertain. The CDR3 DNA reads as TGTGCCAGCAGTTACTCAACAGCCTACGAGCAGTACTTC. Amino acid sequence: CASSYSTAYEQYF.